This entry lists 21 T cell receptor beta chains sequenced from one sample in a study of blood T cell repertoires in COVID-19. Sequencing was performed with immunoSEQ multiplex PCR; in TCRdb, only in-frame clones are kept and a portion is missing. The sample consists of around 100,000 clones, approximately 87% of them appearing once. Material for sequencing was peripheral blood. These receptors all stem from a human donor in a cohort sampled during active or convalescent COVID-19.

The chain recombines TRBV5-4 with TRBJ1-2; the match to TRBD1 covers 7 bases. Germline V gives CDR1 SGHNT, CDR2 YYREEE (reference sequence). V shed 4 bases and J 8 bases; nucleotides not matched to a gene: 11. The CDR3 consists of 14 residues. CDR3 in DNA: TGTGCCAGCAGCCTATGGACAGGCTGGAGGGGCTACACCTTC. Protein sequence: CASSLWTGWRGYTF.

The rearrangement uses TRBV15 and TRBJ1-4; D call uncertain. The CDR3 runs to 12 residues. Germline CDR1 is LNHNV and CDR2 is YYDKDF (reference sequence). The V end lost 3 bases, the J end lost 6 bases, and 5 bases lay between the germline ends. CDR3 in DNA: TGTGCCACCAGCAGCGGGGATGAAAAACTGTTTTTT. Its protein product is CATSSGDEKLFF. Looking up the rest from reference TRBV15 and TRBJ1-4 gives the full variable domain: DAMVIQNPRYQVTQFGKPVTLSCSQTLNHNVMYWYQQKSSQAPKLLFHYYDKDFNNEADTPDNFQSRRPNTSFCFLDIRSPGLGDTAMYLCATSSGDEKLFFGSGTQLSVL.

This clone was detected once. The V call is TRBV4-2, the J call TRBJ2-3, with 11 nucleotides matching TRBD1. CDR1 and CDR2 from the germline V gene are LGHNA and YNFKEQ. V lost 0 bases, J lost 3 bases, and 2 bases stayed unmatched. The CDR3 has 16 amino acids. CDR3: CASSQEDRGQTDTQYF. The CDR3 nucleotides are TGTGCCAGCAGCCAAGAGGACAGGGGGCAGACAGATACGCAGTATTTT.

The chain is built from TRBV5-4 and TRBJ2-3, with TRBD2 matching 8 bases. This CDR3 is 14 amino acids long. Per the germline V gene, CDR1 is SGHNT and CDR2 is YYREEE (reference sequence). After removal of 2 bases from V and 4 bases from J, the junction contained 3 bases not matched to a gene. Here the CDR3 reads CASSLAGVADTQYF. The CDR3 nucleotides read TGTGCCAGCAGCTTAGCGGGGGTGGCAGATACGCAGTATTTT.

The chain uses TRBV6-5 and TRBJ1-1; D may be TRBD1 (5 bases). V dropped 7 bases and J dropped 5 bases, with 14 bases sitting between them. This CDR3 contains 13 residues. Per germline, CDR1 MNHEY and CDR2 SVGAGI. In DNA, the CDR3 is TGTGCCAGCAATCCGAGACAGTTAACTGAAGCTTTCTTT. Amino acids: CASNPRQLTEAFF.

The rearrangement joins TRBV6-2 or TRBV6-3 to TRBJ2-1, with TRBD1 as a possible D gene (5 bases). The CDR3 is made up of 13 amino acids. Trimming removed 5 bases at V and 1 base at J, with 6 bases between. Germline loops: CDR1 MNHEY, CDR2 SVGEGT. The CDR3 reads CASSQGSYNEQFF. Written as DNA, the CDR3 is TGTGCCAGCAGTCAGGGTTCCTACAATGAGCAGTTCTTC.

This chain uses TRBV6-5 with TRBJ1-1; 7 bases line up with TRBD1. The length of the CDR3 is 14 residues. Germline CDR1 and CDR2: MNHEY and SVGAGI. Trimming took 6 bases from V and 3 from J; bases not matched to a gene: 7. CDR3 DNA: TGTGCCAGCAGGTCTCGGCAGGGGGACACTGAAGCTTTCTTT. It translates to CASRSRQGDTEAFF.

The chain carries TRBV19 and TRBJ1-3, with D possibly being TRBD1 (5 bases). CDR3 length equals 15 residues. Deletions cut 8 bases from V and 0 bases from J, with 14 bases between. From germline, CDR1 is LNHDA and CDR2 SQIVND (reference sequence). The CDR3 coding sequence is TGTGCCAGTTCTCCAGGGCCTATCTCTGGAAACACCATATATTTT. Encoded protein: CASSPGPISGNTIYF.

The genes are TRBV7-2 and TRBJ1-1; the D is unclear. The CDR3 runs to 14 residues. Germline CDR1 and CDR2: SGHTA and FQGNSA. Trimming took off 2 bases at V and 12 bases at J, with 19 bases between the two ends. CDR3 nucleotide sequence: TGTGCCAGCAGCTTACCAAGTGCGGGGTCTAAGACTTTCTTT. Translation gives CASSLPSAGSKTFF.

V is TRBV6-1 and J is TRBJ1-1, with unresolved D. The CDR3 consists of 18 residues. Trimming pared 0 bases from V and 2 bases from J, leaving 19 bases between. Germline V gene lookup returns CDR1 MNHNS and CDR2 SASEGT. The CDR3 reads CASSEARHGVGYNTEAFF. The CDR3 DNA sequence: TGTGCCAGCAGTGAAGCGCGTCACGGGGTGGGATATAACACTGAAGCTTTCTTT.

The gene calls are TRBV5-6 and TRBJ1-6, with a tentative D call TRBD1 (6 bases). CDR3 length: 15 amino acids. Trimming took 2 bases from V and 5 from J, leaving 11 bases between them. CDR1 SGHDT and CDR2 YYEEEE come from the germline V gene. The CDR3 sequence is CASSFLHRDNSPLHF. DNA of the CDR3: TGTGCCAGCAGCTTTTTACACAGGGATAATTCACCCCTCCACTTT. Combining the CDR3 with reference TRBV5-6 and TRBJ1-6 gives the whole variable domain DAGVTQSPTHLIKTRGQQVTLRCSPKSGHDTVSWYQQALGQGPQFIFQYYEEEERQRGNFPDRFSGHQFPNYSSELNVNALLLGDSALYLCASSFLHRDNSPLHFGNGTRLTVT.

J is TRBJ2-7 and V is TRBV24-1, with TRBD1 as a possible D gene (5 bases). This CDR3 is 12 amino acids long. Trimming stripped 8 bases from V and 3 bases from J, with 10 bases between. Germline V lookup: CDR1 KGHDR, CDR2 SFDVKD. The CDR3 region has the DNA TGTGCCACCAAGGAGACAGACTACGAGCAGTACTTC. Translation: CATKETDYEQYF.

V gene TRBV19 combines with J gene TRBJ2-1; D is unresolved. Germline CDR1 reads LNHDA; CDR2 reads SQIVND (reference sequence). Trimming cost V 5 bases and J 3 bases, with 8 bases left between them. CDR3 length: 13 amino acids. Written as DNA, the CDR3 is TGTGCCAGTAGTCTCCGGGTCTACAATGAGCAGTTCTTC. This gives the protein CASSLRVYNEQFF.

This clone was detected only once. The V call is TRBV7-9, the J call TRBJ2-7, with 7 bases matching TRBD1. Per germline, CDR1 SEHNR and CDR2 FQNEAQ (reference sequence). The CDR3 is 14 amino acids. Losses at the gene ends were 3 bases for V and 5 bases for J; bases not matched to a gene: 7. The CDR3 is CASSFLTGSHEQYF. DNA for the CDR3: TGTGCCAGCAGCTTCCTGACAGGGTCCCACGAGCAGTACTTC.

The rearrangement joins TRBV12-3 or TRBV12-4 to TRBJ1-5; no reliable D call. V shed 4 bases and J shed 6 bases, with 10 bases lying between them. There are 13 residues in the CDR3. CDR3 bases: TGTGCCAGCAGTTGGAGGGTGAGTCAGCCCCAGCATTTT. It encodes CASSWRVSQPQHF.

This clone was picked up one time. CDR3 sequence (DNA): TGTGCCAGTAGTACCTCGGACATTATGAACACTGAAGCTTTCTTT. Its translation: CASSTSDIMNTEAFF. The V and J genes are TRBV19 and TRBJ1-1; perhaps TRBD1 as D (5 bases). CDR1 is LNHDA, CDR2 SQIVND, per germline (reference sequence). The V and J ends lost 4 bases and 0 bases respectively, with 12 bases between them. The CDR3 has 15 amino acids. The variable domain in full, completed from reference TRBV19 and TRBJ1-1, reads DGGITQSPKYLFRKEGQNVTLSCEQNLNHDAMYWYRQDPGQGLRLIYYSQIVNDFQKGDIAEGYSVSREKKESFPLTVTSAQKNPTAFYLCASSTSDIMNTEAFFGQGTRLTVV.

This clone came up once. V and J are TRBV10-3 and TRBJ1-2; possibly TRBD1 for D (5 bases). CDR3 length equals 14 residues. CDR1 and CDR2 from the germline V gene are ENHRY and SYGVKD. The V end lost 4 bases, the J end lost 3 bases, and 12 bases lay between the germline ends. DNA of the CDR3: TGTGCCATCAGTGGAGTGCAGGGTGACTATGGCTACACCTTC. Its translation: CAISGVQGDYGYTF.

About this clone itself: A read error may produce the germline difference seen at one junction end. The same CDR3 can be traced to other DNA sequences in this sample. The gene calls are TRBV4-1 and TRBJ2-1; 13 nucleotides match TRBD2. In germline, CDR1 is MGHRA, CDR2 YSYEKL. CDR3 length equals 18 residues. The CDR3 DNA is TGCGCCAGCAGTCAAGTGGGGTGGACTAGCGGGGGTTACAATGAGCAGTTCTTC. It codes for CASSQVGWTSGGYNEQFF.

The gene calls are TRBV9 and TRBJ1-3; possibly TRBD1 for D (6 bases). The CDR3 totals 15 residues. V was clipped by 4 bases and J by 3 bases, with 14 bases between them. Germline CDR1 is SGDLS and CDR2 is YYNGEE. CDR3 region: CASSTNREGGNTIYF. DNA for the CDR3: TGTGCCAGCAGCACAAACAGGGAAGGTGGAAACACCATATATTTT.

The chain links TRBV4-3 to TRBJ1-5, with 7 bases that match TRBD1. The CDR3 consists of 16 residues. In germline, CDR1 is LGHNA, CDR2 YSLEER. The J segment lost 0 bases and the V segment lost 2 bases, leaving 4 bases of the junction unmatched. Here the CDR3 DNA reads TGCGCCAGCAGCCAAACAGGGGACCTTAGCAATCAGCCCCAGCATTTT. Translating gives CASSQTGDLSNQPQHF.

The chain has TRBV19 and TRBJ1-4; 7 nucleotides align to TRBD1. CDR1 and CDR2 (germline): LNHDA, SQIVND (reference sequence). CDR3 length equals 14 residues. The junction had 8 bases not matched to a gene; V was cut back by 8 bases and J by 5 bases. The CDR3 sequence is CASRQTGWNEKLFF. The CDR3, as DNA: TGTGCCAGTCGACAGACAGGGTGGAATGAAAAACTGTTTTTT. Using reference TRBV19 and TRBJ1-4 for the parts outside the CDR3, the full variable domain is DGGITQSPKYLFRKEGQNVTLSCEQNLNHDAMYWYRQDPGQGLRLIYYSQIVNDFQKGDIAEGYSVSREKKESFPLTVTSAQKNPTAFYLCASRQTGWNEKLFFGSGTQLSVL.